Listed here are 6 T cell receptor beta chains from one sample, sequenced in a study of cytotoxic CD8 clonotypes in ibrutinib-treated CLL. Produced via immunoSEQ multiplex PCR; TCRdb's table is partial and in-frame only. The sample shows about 200,000 clones, roughly three quarters of them seen only once. This sample comprised PBMCs, obtained after 12 months of ibrutinib treatment. The receptor source for this set is a human donor with chronic lymphocytic leukemia.

The genes are TRBV25-1 and TRBJ2-1, with 8 nucleotides matching TRBD1. The CDR3 has 16 amino acids. V trimming: 5 bases; J trimming: 7 bases; junction bases outside the gene matches: 13. Germline CDR1 MGHDK, CDR2 SYGVNS. The CDR3 loop is CASSPTGARPQNEQFF. For the CDR3, the DNA is TGTGCCAGCAGTCCGACAGGGGCCCGACCCCAAAATGAGCAGTTCTTC.

The gene calls are TRBV9 and TRBJ2-2; TRBD2 aligns across 7 bases. Germline CDR1 SGDLS, CDR2 YYNGEE. The CDR3 length is 16 residues. V shed 4 bases and J 6 bases; nucleotides not matched to a gene: 12. The DNA of the CDR3 is TGTGCCAGCAGCTCTAGAGGGCGGGAGTCGGCCGGGGAGCTGTTTTTT. Protein sequence: CASSSRGRESAGELFF.

The chain's CDR3 is CASSRLGNTEAFF. The CDR3 DNA sequence: TGCGCCAGCAGCCGCCTAGGGAACACTGAAGCTTTCTTT. The chain couples TRBV5-1 to TRBJ1-1; D remains ambiguous. Germline V gene lookup returns CDR1 SGHRS and CDR2 YFSETQ. The CDR3 sequence is 13 residues long. The V gene lost 4 bases and the J gene lost 1 base, with 8 bases spanning the gap.

The CDR3 spells CASSLPREGYTF. CDR3 DNA sequence: TGTGCCAGCAGTCTCCCCCGGGAGGGCTACACCTTC. The genes are TRBV28 and TRBJ1-2; D remains unclear. Trimming cost V 5 bases and J 8 bases, with 12 bases left between them. Per germline, CDR1 MDHEN and CDR2 SYDVKM. CDR3 length equals 12 residues.

As concerns this clone: Other DNA sequences within the sample encode an identical CDR3. This rearrangement joins TRBV5-1 to TRBJ2-1; 7 bases agree with TRBD2. CDR3 size: 14 residues. V lost 0 bases to trimming and J lost 4 bases; unmatched junction nucleotides: 1. The germline V gene has CDR1 SGHRS and CDR2 YFSETQ. CDR3 DNA sequence: TGCGCCAGCAGCTTGGGCGGGGGATACAATGAGCAGTTCTTC. It yields the protein CASSLGGGYNEQFF.

This clone is medium-sized in the sample. The J gene is TRBJ2-1, the V gene TRBV19; 9 bases are a match to TRBD1. The CDR3 covers 15 residues. Germline V gene lookup returns CDR1 LNHDA and CDR2 SQIVND (reference sequence). The V segment lost 4 bases and the J segment 2 bases; nucleotides outside the gene matches: 3. The CDR3 nucleotides are TGTGCCAGTAGTACAGGGACAGGGACCTACAATGAGCAGTTCTTC. It translates to CASSTGTGTYNEQFF.